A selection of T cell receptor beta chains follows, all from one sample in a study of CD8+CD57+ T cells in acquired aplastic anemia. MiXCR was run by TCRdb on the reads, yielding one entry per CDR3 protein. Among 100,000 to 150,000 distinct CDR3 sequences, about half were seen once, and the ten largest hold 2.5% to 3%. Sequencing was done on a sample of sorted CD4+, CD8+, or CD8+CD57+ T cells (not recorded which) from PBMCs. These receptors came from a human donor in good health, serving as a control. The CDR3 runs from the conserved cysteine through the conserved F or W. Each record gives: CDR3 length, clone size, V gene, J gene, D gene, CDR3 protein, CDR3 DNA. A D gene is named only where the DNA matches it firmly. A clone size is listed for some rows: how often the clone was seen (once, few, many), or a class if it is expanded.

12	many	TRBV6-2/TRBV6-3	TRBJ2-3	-	CASRHTADTQYF	TGTGCCAGCAGGCACACCGCAGATACGCAGTATTTT
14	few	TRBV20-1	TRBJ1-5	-	CSAIADSLNQPQHF	TGCAGTGCCATTGCCGACAGTCTCAATCAGCCCCAGCATTTT
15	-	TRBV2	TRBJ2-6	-	CASSEEGRGANVLTF	TGTGCCAGCAGTGAAGAGGGCCGAGGGGCCAACGTCCTGACTTTC
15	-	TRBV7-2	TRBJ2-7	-	CASSLIGRDLYEQYF	TGTGCCAGCAGCTTGATAGGCAGGGACCTCTACGAGCAGTACTTC
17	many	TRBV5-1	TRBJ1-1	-	CASSLELRGRLNTEAFF	TGCGCCAGCAGCTTAGAACTACGGGGGCGCCTGAACACTGAAGCTTTCTTT
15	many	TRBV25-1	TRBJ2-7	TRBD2	CASSDRGSRDPEQYF	TGTGCCAGCAGTGACCGCGGGAGCAGGGACCCCGAGCAGTACTTC
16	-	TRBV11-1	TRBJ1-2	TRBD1	CASSSDRELANYGYTF	TGTGCCAGCAGCTCCGACAGGGAGTTAGCTAACTATGGCTACACCTTC
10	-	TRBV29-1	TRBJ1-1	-	CSVFDGEAFF	TGCAGCGTGTTCGACGGAGAAGCTTTCTTT
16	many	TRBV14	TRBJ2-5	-	CASSQGSLAAQETQYF	TGTGCCAGCAGCCAAGGTTCCTTGGCAGCTCAAGAGACCCAGTACTTC
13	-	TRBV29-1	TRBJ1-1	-	CSGSGTMNTEAFF	TGCAGCGGATCCGGGACAATGAACACTGAAGCTTTCTTT
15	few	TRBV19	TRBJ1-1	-	CASSISVSQNTEAFF	TGTGCCAGTAGTATCTCGGTCAGTCAGAACACTGAAGCTTTCTTT
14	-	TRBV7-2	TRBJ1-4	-	CASSNSRNFEKLFF	TGTGCCAGCAGCAACTCCCGCAACTTTGAAAAACTGTTTTTT
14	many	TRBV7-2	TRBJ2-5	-	CASSFQGTQETQYF	TGTGCCAGCAGCTTTCAAGGGACGCAAGAGACCCAGTACTTC
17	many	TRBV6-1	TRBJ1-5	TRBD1	CASSQGQGLGGNQPQHF	TGTGCCAGCAGTCAGGGACAGGGGTTAGGTGGCAATCAGCCCCAGCATTTT
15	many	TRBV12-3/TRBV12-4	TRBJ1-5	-	CASSSPGGGNQPQHF	TGTGCCAGCAGTTCCCCGGGGGGAGGGAATCAGCCCCAGCATTTT
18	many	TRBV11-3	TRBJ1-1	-	CASSAPPLGNRGITEAFF	TGTGCCAGCAGCGCTCCACCTCTCGGGAACAGAGGTATAACTGAAGCTTTCTTT
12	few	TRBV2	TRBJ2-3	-	CASSDAQDTQYF	TGTGCCAGCAGTGACGCGCAGGATACGCAGTATTTT
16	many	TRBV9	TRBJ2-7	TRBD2	CASSVGLAGGQYEQYF	TGTGCCAGCAGCGTAGGATTGGCGGGGGGGCAGTACGAGCAGTACTTC
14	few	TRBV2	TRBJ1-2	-	CASRMSGRGYGYTF	TGTGCCAGCAGAATGTCGGGAAGAGGCTATGGCTACACCTTC
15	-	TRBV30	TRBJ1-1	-	CAWSIIDRMVTEALF	TGTGCCTGGAGTATAATCGACAGAATGGTCACTGAAGCTCTCTTT
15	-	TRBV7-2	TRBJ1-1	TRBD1	CASSLGSTGGVEAFF	TGTGCCAGCAGCTTAGGATCGACAGGGGGCGTAGAAGCTTTCTTT
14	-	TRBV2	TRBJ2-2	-	CASSEQGRVGELFF	TGTGCCAGCAGTGAACAGGGGAGGGTCGGGGAGCTGTTTTTT
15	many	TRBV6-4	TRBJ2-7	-	CASSDYLLGSYEQYF	TGTGCCAGCAGCGATTATCTGTTGGGGTCCTACGAGCAGTACTTC
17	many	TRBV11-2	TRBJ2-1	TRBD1	CASSAQIRDRGLNEQFF	TGTGCCAGCAGCGCCCAAATCCGGGACAGGGGGCTCAATGAGCAGTTCTTC
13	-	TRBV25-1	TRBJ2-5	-	CASRSSYQETQYF	TGTGCCAGTAGATCTTCTTACCAAGAGACCCAGTACTTC
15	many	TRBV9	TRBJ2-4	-	CASSLLGSAGNIQYF	TGTGCCAGCAGCCTACTTGGGAGCGCCGGAAACATTCAGTACTTC
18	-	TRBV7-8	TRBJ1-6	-	CASSLGRAGMSYNSPLHF	TGTGCCAGCAGCTTAGGCCGTGCGGGGATGTCCTATAATTCACCCCTCCACTTT
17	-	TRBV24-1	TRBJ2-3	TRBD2	CATSDHPSSGYTDTQYF	TGTGCCACCAGTGACCACCCCTCTAGCGGGTACACAGATACGCAGTATTTT
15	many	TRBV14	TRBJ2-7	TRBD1	CASSRPGQGAYEQYF	TGTGCCAGCAGCCGACCGGGACAGGGGGCCTACGAGCAGTACTTC
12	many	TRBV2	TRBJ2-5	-	CASSTLQETQYF	TGTGCCAGCTCAACACTTCAAGAGACCCAGTACTTC
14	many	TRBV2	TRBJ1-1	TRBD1	CASSGQGAQTEAFF	TGTGCCAGCAGCGGACAGGGGGCGCAGACTGAAGCTTTCTTT
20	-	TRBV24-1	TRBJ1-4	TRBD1	CATSDLRGQGFHGSNEKLFF	TGTGCCACCAGTGATTTGCGGGGACAGGGGTTTCATGGGTCTAATGAAAAACTGTTTTTT
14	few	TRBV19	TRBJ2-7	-	CASSIVAGSYEQYF	TGTGCCAGTAGTATAGTAGCCGGCTCCTACGAGCAGTACTTC
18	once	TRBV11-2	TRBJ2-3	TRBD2	CASSLGTSGRIFTDTQYF	TGTGCCAGCAGCTTAGGGACTAGCGGGCGAATTTTCACAGATACGCAGTATTTT
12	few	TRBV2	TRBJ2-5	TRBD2	CASSGGQETQYF	TGTGCTAGCAGCGGGGGCCAGGAGACCCAGTACTTC
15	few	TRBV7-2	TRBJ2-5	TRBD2	CASSPDGGGQETQYF	TGTGCCAGCAGTCCTGACGGGGGGGGGCAGGAGACCCAGTACTTC
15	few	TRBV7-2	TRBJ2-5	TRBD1	CASSPGQGDGETQYF	TGTGCCAGCAGCCCCGGACAGGGGGACGGAGAGACCCAGTACTTC
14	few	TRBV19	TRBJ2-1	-	CASSRRGGWGEQFF	TGTGCCAGTAGTAGGAGGGGTGGATGGGGTGAGCAGTTCTTC
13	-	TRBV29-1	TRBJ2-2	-	CSVAVANTGELFF	TGCAGCGTTGCGGTAGCTAACACCGGGGAGCTGTTTTTT
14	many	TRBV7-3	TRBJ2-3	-	CASSWGRVGDTQYF	TGTGCCAGCAGCTGGGGCAGGGTCGGCGATACGCAGTATTTT
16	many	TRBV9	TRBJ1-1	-	CASSLRPDSMNTEAFF	TGTGCCAGCAGCCTTCGGCCAGATTCAATGAACACTGAAGCTTTCTTT
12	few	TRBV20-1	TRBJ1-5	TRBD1	CSAGDRDQPQHF	TGCAGTGCTGGGGACAGGGATCAGCCCCAGCATTTT
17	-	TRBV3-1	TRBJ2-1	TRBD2	CASSQDGGVGVYNEQFF	TGTGCCAGCAGCCAAGATGGGGGGGTGGGGGTATACAATGAGCAGTTCTTC
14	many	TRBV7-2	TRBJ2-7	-	CASSTRADGYEQYF	TGTGCCAGCAGCACTCGGGCGGACGGCTACGAGCAGTACTTC
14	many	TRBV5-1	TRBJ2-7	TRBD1	CASASRDRNYEQYF	TGCGCCAGCGCTAGCCGGGACAGGAACTACGAGCAGTACTTC
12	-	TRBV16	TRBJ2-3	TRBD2	CASSLSSGGPYF	TGTGCCAGCAGTTTATCTAGCGGGGGCCCGTATTTT
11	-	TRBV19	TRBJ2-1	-	CASSSPGKQFF	TGTGCCAGTAGTTCCCCAGGAAAGCAGTTCTTC
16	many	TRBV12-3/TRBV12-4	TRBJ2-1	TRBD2	CASSLLAGGPGGEQFF	TGTGCCAGCAGTTTACTAGCGGGGGGGCCGGGTGGTGAGCAGTTCTTC
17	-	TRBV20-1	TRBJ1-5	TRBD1	CSARDSSGARGHQPQHF	TGCAGTGCTAGAGACTCTTCGGGGGCAAGGGGGCACCAGCCCCAGCATTTC